These T cell receptor beta chains were read from a single sample in a study of regulatory and conventional T cells in RAG deficiency. The data were produced by immunoSEQ multiplex PCR, yet TCRdb's version contains in-frame clones alone and is incomplete. The table records 30,000 to 40,000 clones, over 75% of them present only once. This same sample was also taken into another study, of regulatory T cells.

The sample comprised CD8+ T cells sorted from blood. The receptors stem from a human donor in good health. CDR3s include the opening cysteine and the closing phenylalanine or tryptophan. A D gene is named only where the DNA matches it firmly. Clone size is stated in some rows and not others, as once, few, many or a class when expanded.

clone size	CDR3 length	J gene	V gene	D gene	CDR3 DNA	CDR3 protein
.	13	TRBJ1-5	TRBV5-1	TRBD1	TGCGCCAGCAGCCAACAGGGGGGGCAGCCCCAGCATTTT	CASSQQGGQPQHF
.	16	TRBJ2-1	TRBV5-6	TRBD1	TGTGCCAGCAGCTCGTACGGGACAGGGGCCTACAATGAGCAGTTCTTC	CASSSYGTGAYNEQFF
.	15	TRBJ1-5	TRBV30	.	TGTGCCTGGGCCACGGGAGTCGACAGCAATCAGCCCCAGCATTTT	CAWATGVDSNQPQHF
few	15	TRBJ1-4	TRBV30	.	TGTGCCTGGAGTGCGTCAGGCTTGATTAATGAAAAACTGTTTTTT	CAWSASGLINEKLFF
.	16	TRBJ2-1	TRBV4-1	TRBD2	TGCGCCAGCAGCCAAGATTCGCGGGGGGACTACAATGAGCAGTTCTTC	CASSQDSRGDYNEQFF
.	13	TRBJ2-1	TRBV6-5	.	TGTGCCAGCGGGGGGGCCGTGGTCAATGAGCAGTTCTTC	CASGGAVVNEQFF
.	16	TRBJ1-1	TRBV5-1	.	TGCGCCAGCAGCTCAGGGTCCTTAAATGTGAACACTGAAGCTTTCTTT	CASSSGSLNVNTEAFF
.	13	TRBJ2-5	TRBV5-8	TRBD1	TGTGCCAGCAGCTGGGACAGGATGGAGACCCAGTACTTC	CASSWDRMETQYF
.	14	TRBJ2-3	TRBV25-1	.	TGTGCCAGCAGTGAATTAAGAAGCACAGATACGCAGTATTTT	CASSELRSTDTQYF
once	11	TRBJ1-2	TRBV11-2	.	TGTGCCAGCAGCCGGGGCTATGGCTACACCTTC	CASSRGYGYTF
.	15	TRBJ1-1	TRBV18	.	TGTGCCAGCTCACCCCCGGGACATTTGAACACTGAAGCTTTCTTT	CASSPPGHLNTEAFF
.	15	TRBJ1-6	TRBV7-9	.	TGTGCCAGCAGCTTATCGGCAGGGAATAATTCACCCCTCCACTTT	CASSLSAGNNSPLHF
.	15	TRBJ2-1	TRBV15	TRBD1	TGTGCCACCAGCAGAGACCTGGACAGGGCCAATGAGCAGTTCTTC	CATSRDLDRANEQFF
.	15	TRBJ1-1	TRBV30	.	TGTGCCTGGAGTGTAGACCCGACAGGGAACACTGAAGCTTTCTTT	CAWSVDPTGNTEAFF
.	16	TRBJ2-2	TRBV18	.	TGTGCCAGCTCACCACCGCTCAGGCAACACACCGGGGAGCTGTTTTTT	CASSPPLRQHTGELFF
.	17	TRBJ2-1	TRBV19	TRBD2	TGTGCCAGTAGTATTTTAGCGGGAGGGCGAAGGCACAATGAGCAGTTCTTC	CASSILAGGRRHNEQFF
.	16	TRBJ1-2	TRBV9	.	TGTGCCAGCAGCGCGAAGGCTGGGCGCGGTAACTATGGCTACACCTTC	CASSAKAGRGNYGYTF
.	14	TRBJ2-5	TRBV18	.	TGTGCCAGCCAGGCTGGTGGGCGGCAGGAGACCCAGTACTTC	CASQAGGRQETQYF
.	15	TRBJ2-7	TRBV6-1	.	TGTGCCAGCAGCTCGGGACTCCATGGCACCTACGAGCAGTACTTC	CASSSGLHGTYEQYF
.	13	TRBJ2-7	TRBV7-9	TRBD2	TGTGCCAGCAGCTTGATACTAGCGGGAGTTATGCACTTC	CASSLILAGVMHF
.	16	TRBJ2-7	TRBV5-1	TRBD2	TGCGCCAGCAGCTTGGCCGGGACTAGCCCTCCCTACGAGCAGTACTTC	CASSLAGTSPPYEQYF
.	13	TRBJ1-2	TRBV10-2	.	TGCGCCAGCAGTGGTACAGTCAACTATGGCTACACCTTC	CASSGTVNYGYTF
once	19	TRBJ2-2	TRBV7-6	TRBD2	TGTGCCAGCAGCTTAAGGTCCGGGGGGGCCAGCTCGAGCACCGGGGAGCTGTTTTTT	CASSLRSGGASSSTGELFF
.	9	TRBJ1-1	TRBV27	.	TGTGCCAGCAGTTCAGAAGCTTTCTTT	CASSSEAFF
few	14	TRBJ1-2	TRBV21-1	.	TGTGCCAGCAGCCGGCAGGGACAGTATAAGGGCTACACCTTC	CASSRQGQYKGYTF
.	17	TRBJ2-2	TRBV5-1	TRBD2	TGCGCCAGCAGCTTAGTGGGACTAGCGGGAGTTACCGGGGAGCTGTTTTTT	CASSLVGLAGVTGELFF
.	16	TRBJ2-6	TRBV27	TRBD1	TGTGCCAGCAGACCGGGACAGGGGACCGGGGCCAACGTCCTGACTTTC	CASRPGQGTGANVLTF
.	15	TRBJ2-5	TRBV6-5	.	TGTGCCAGCAGTTACTCTGCAGGGCCCCAAGAGACCCAGTACTTC	CASSYSAGPQETQYF
.	15	TRBJ1-3	TRBV9	TRBD1	TGTGCCAGCAGCCCGACAGGGGGCAGTGGAAACACCATATATTTT	CASSPTGGSGNTIYF
once	14	TRBJ2-1	TRBV5-4	.	TGTGCCAGCAGCTTGCCTGGGGGGGCGAATGAGCAGTTCTTC	CASSLPGGANEQFF
.	14	TRBJ2-7	TRBV2	TRBD2	TGTGCCAGCAGTCCATTTAGCGGGCACTACGAGCAGTACTTC	CASSPFSGHYEQYF
.	14	TRBJ2-3	TRBV6-1	TRBD1	TGTGCCAGCAGTGAATGGACAGGGGCCGATACGCAGTATTTT	CASSEWTGADTQYF
.	15	TRBJ2-7	TRBV6-1	TRBD2	TGTGCCAGCAGTGAAACGGGGGGGAGCTCCTACGAGCAGTACTTC	CASSETGGSSYEQYF
.	13	TRBJ1-6	TRBV7-8	.	TGTGCCAGCAGTCACAGGGATAATTCACCCCTCCACTTT	CASSHRDNSPLHF
once	15	TRBJ2-7	TRBV27	.	TGTGCCAGCAGCATGACAGGTCATCACTCCTACGAGCAGTACTTC	CASSMTGHHSYEQYF
.	18	TRBJ2-6	TRBV7-9	.	TGTGCCAGCAGCTTAGTAGGGGCAGGCAAGTCTGGGGCCAACGTCCTGACTTTC	CASSLVGAGKSGANVLTF
.	14	TRBJ2-5	TRBV4-1	.	TGCGCCAGCAGCCAAGGGGCCGCGGGGGAGACCCAGTACTTC	CASSQGAAGETQYF
once	15	TRBJ2-3	TRBV2	TRBD2	TGTGCCTCCGAACCGGGTAGCGGGAGCACAGATACGCAGTATTTT	CASEPGSGSTDTQYF